This is a list of T cell receptor beta chains from one sample in a study of cytomegalovirus exposure and HLA in healthy donors. Measured with immunoSEQ multiplex PCR; TCRdb has only the in-frame clones, and not every one. Found here are approximately 220,000 clones, more than 75% of them singletons; the top ten hold about 6.1%. Material: PBMCs. The receptors were sampled from a man aged 35 to 55 in good health and CMV-seropositive. CDR3s include the opening cysteine and the closing phenylalanine or tryptophan. Fields, in order: CDR3 DNA, CDR3 protein, V gene, clone size, J gene, D gene. The D gene is left open where the match is weak. Clone size, where shown, is once, few, many, or a class for clones that have expanded.

CDR3nt: TGTGCCAGCAGTTTGGTGGGACAGGTTAATGAGCAGTTCTTC; CDR3aa: CASSLVGQVNEQFF; v_gene: TRBV27; abundance: NA; j_gene: TRBJ2-1; d_gene: TRBD1
CDR3nt: TGTGCCAGCAGCGTAGCTACCGGAGGTTGGACAGATACGCAGTATTTT; CDR3aa: CASSVATGGWTDTQYF; v_gene: TRBV9; abundance: NA; j_gene: TRBJ2-3; d_gene: NA
CDR3nt: TGTGCCAGCACCCCGGGACAGGGTAACTATGGCTACACCTTC; CDR3aa: CASTPGQGNYGYTF; v_gene: TRBV6-1; abundance: NA; j_gene: TRBJ1-2; d_gene: TRBD1
CDR3nt: TGTGCCAGCAGCTTTGCAGGGAGGGGAGCTTTCTTT; CDR3aa: CASSFAGRGAFF; v_gene: TRBV5-6; abundance: NA; j_gene: TRBJ1-1; d_gene: NA
CDR3nt: TGCAGCGTTGAGCCAGGGGGCACTGAAGCTTTCTTT; CDR3aa: CSVEPGGTEAFF; v_gene: TRBV29-1; abundance: NA; j_gene: TRBJ1-1; d_gene: TRBD1
CDR3nt: TGTGCCAGTAGTAAGCCCGGGACTAGGTACTTTTACAATGAGCAGTTCTTC; CDR3aa: CASSKPGTRYFYNEQFF; v_gene: TRBV19; abundance: once; j_gene: TRBJ2-1; d_gene: TRBD2
CDR3nt: TGTGCCAGCTCACCTCCGGGTGGGAACACTGAAGCTTTCTTT; CDR3aa: CASSPPGGNTEAFF; v_gene: TRBV18; abundance: NA; j_gene: TRBJ1-1; d_gene: NA
CDR3nt: TGTGCCAGCAGCTGGGGGACTCTCGTTAACTATGGCTACACCTTC; CDR3aa: CASSWGTLVNYGYTF; v_gene: TRBV5-6; abundance: NA; j_gene: TRBJ1-2; d_gene: NA
CDR3nt: TGTGCCACTATGGACAGGGGGCAGTGGGCTAATGAAAAACTGTTTTTT; CDR3aa: CATMDRGQWANEKLFF; v_gene: TRBV19; abundance: NA; j_gene: TRBJ1-4; d_gene: TRBD1
CDR3nt: TGTGCCAGCAGCAAAGCACAGGGAACTGGGGCCAACGTCCTGACTTTC; CDR3aa: CASSKAQGTGANVLTF; v_gene: TRBV7-9; abundance: NA; j_gene: TRBJ2-6; d_gene: NA
CDR3nt: TGTGCCAGCAGTTTAGCCTTATTTGCAGGGGCTAATGAAAAACTGTTTTTT; CDR3aa: CASSLALFAGANEKLFF; v_gene: TRBV28; abundance: NA; j_gene: TRBJ1-4; d_gene: NA
CDR3nt: TGTGCCAGCAGCCAAGAGGCTTTAAACACTGAAGCTTTCTTT; CDR3aa: CASSQEALNTEAFF; v_gene: TRBV4-2; abundance: NA; j_gene: TRBJ1-1; d_gene: NA
CDR3nt: TGTGCCAGCTCCAGGCCTAGCGGAGACAATGAGCAGTTCTTC; CDR3aa: CASSRPSGDNEQFF; v_gene: TRBV6-5; abundance: NA; j_gene: TRBJ2-1; d_gene: TRBD2
CDR3nt: TGTGCCAGCAGCTTAGACGGTTATCCGGAAAAACTGTTTTTT; CDR3aa: CASSLDGYPEKLFF; v_gene: TRBV13; abundance: NA; j_gene: TRBJ1-4; d_gene: NA
CDR3nt: TGTGCCAGCTCATCAGACAGGTTATCTGGGGCCAACGTCCTGACTTTC; CDR3aa: CASSSDRLSGANVLTF; v_gene: TRBV18; abundance: NA; j_gene: TRBJ2-6; d_gene: NA
CDR3nt: TGTGCCAGCAGTGACTCTCCAGGGTCTACTGAAGCTTTCTTT; CDR3aa: CASSDSPGSTEAFF; v_gene: TRBV6-4; abundance: once; j_gene: TRBJ1-1; d_gene: NA
CDR3nt: TGTGCCAGCGGAGATTGGACTGAAGCTTTCTTT; CDR3aa: CASGDWTEAFF; v_gene: TRBV2; abundance: NA; j_gene: TRBJ1-1; d_gene: NA
CDR3nt: TGTGCCAGCAGCCCCAAGAGTAGTCAAGAGACCCAGTACTTC; CDR3aa: CASSPKSSQETQYF; v_gene: TRBV9; abundance: NA; j_gene: TRBJ2-5; d_gene: NA
CDR3nt: TGTGCCTGGAGTGGGACTGGGGGGTATACGCAGTATTTT; CDR3aa: CAWSGTGGYTQYF; v_gene: TRBV30; abundance: NA; j_gene: TRBJ2-3; d_gene: NA
CDR3nt: TGTGCCAGCAGCACCAGGGAGAACACTGAAGCTTTCTTT; CDR3aa: CASSTRENTEAFF; v_gene: TRBV6-5; abundance: NA; j_gene: TRBJ1-1; d_gene: NA
CDR3nt: TGTGCCAGCAGCTTTACAGGGCTGGAGACCCAGTACTTC; CDR3aa: CASSFTGLETQYF; v_gene: TRBV11-3; abundance: NA; j_gene: TRBJ2-5; d_gene: NA
CDR3nt: TGTGCCAGCAGTTTACGGGGGACGTCCCCCGGGGAGCTGTTTTTT; CDR3aa: CASSLRGTSPGELFF; v_gene: TRBV27; abundance: NA; j_gene: TRBJ2-2; d_gene: NA
CDR3nt: TGCAGTGCTAGGGGAGGGACTGAAGCTTTCTTT; CDR3aa: CSARGGTEAFF; v_gene: TRBV20-1; abundance: NA; j_gene: TRBJ1-1; d_gene: NA
CDR3nt: TGTGCCAGTAGTATAGATGCAGGGGACACAGATACGCAGTATTTT; CDR3aa: CASSIDAGDTDTQYF; v_gene: TRBV19; abundance: NA; j_gene: TRBJ2-3; d_gene: NA
CDR3nt: TGTGCCAGCAGCCTCGGGACAGGGATAGAGACCCAGTACTTC; CDR3aa: CASSLGTGIETQYF; v_gene: TRBV7-9; abundance: NA; j_gene: TRBJ2-5; d_gene: TRBD1
CDR3nt: TGTGCCAGCAGCCCGGGGGGGAACACTGAAGCTTTCTTT; CDR3aa: CASSPGGNTEAFF; v_gene: TRBV6-6; abundance: NA; j_gene: TRBJ1-1; d_gene: NA
CDR3nt: TGTGCCAGCAGTGCCGGGATAGAAAACACCATATATTTT; CDR3aa: CASSAGIENTIYF; v_gene: TRBV2; abundance: NA; j_gene: TRBJ1-3; d_gene: NA
CDR3nt: TGTGCCTGGAGCCCCGACCGGCAGGGCGGCTACACCTTC; CDR3aa: CAWSPDRQGGYTF; v_gene: TRBV30; abundance: NA; j_gene: TRBJ1-2; d_gene: NA
CDR3nt: TGTGCCAGTAGCGAACGGCGGCGGCGGAACCAGAAAGAGACCCAGTACTTC; CDR3aa: CASSERRRRNQKETQYF; v_gene: TRBV19; abundance: NA; j_gene: TRBJ2-5; d_gene: NA
CDR3nt: TGTGCCAGCAGCCCTCTTGGGTGGGGAGGGGATTCACCCCTCCACTTT; CDR3aa: CASSPLGWGGDSPLHF; v_gene: TRBV5-6; abundance: NA; j_gene: TRBJ1-6; d_gene: NA
CDR3nt: TGTGCCTGGAGTGATGGCAGGGCCAGCAATCAGCCCCAGCATTTT; CDR3aa: CAWSDGRASNQPQHF; v_gene: TRBV30; abundance: once; j_gene: TRBJ1-5; d_gene: NA
CDR3nt: TGTGCCAGCAGCTTAGGGGTTCTTGGGAGGGCTGAAGCTTTCTTT; CDR3aa: CASSLGVLGRAEAFF; v_gene: TRBV7-9; abundance: NA; j_gene: TRBJ1-1; d_gene: NA
CDR3nt: TGTGCTAGCAGCGCGGACAGGGGCCACGAGCAGTACTTC; CDR3aa: CASSADRGHEQYF; v_gene: TRBV7-7; abundance: NA; j_gene: TRBJ2-7; d_gene: TRBD1
CDR3nt: TGCAGCGCCCAGGGGGCAACTAATGAAAAACTGTTTTTT; CDR3aa: CSAQGATNEKLFF; v_gene: TRBV29-1; abundance: NA; j_gene: TRBJ1-4; d_gene: TRBD1
CDR3nt: TGTGCTAGTGGTTTACCAAAGGGGTTCCCGAACACTGAAGCTTTCTTT; CDR3aa: CASGLPKGFPNTEAFF; v_gene: TRBV12-5; abundance: NA; j_gene: TRBJ1-1; d_gene: NA
CDR3nt: TGTGCCAGCAGTGATAGCCAGTATCAGCCCCAGCATTTT; CDR3aa: CASSDSQYQPQHF; v_gene: TRBV2; abundance: once; j_gene: TRBJ1-5; d_gene: NA